The 24 T cell receptor beta chains reported below all come from one sample, sequenced in a study of T cell responses to AZD1222 COVID-19 vaccine. Sequencing was performed with immunoSEQ multiplex PCR; in TCRdb, only in-frame clones are kept and a portion is missing. Of around 200,000 clones listed, 88% are singletons. Sequencing was performed on peripheral blood, taken on day 0 of AZD1222 vaccination. The receptors were sampled from an adult in good health.

The chain employs TRBV6-2 or TRBV6-3 and TRBJ1-2; 8 nucleotides agree with TRBD1. The V gene end was trimmed by 5 bases and the J gene end by 7 bases; junction bases not matched to a gene: 6. CDR3 length: 13 residues. CDR1 is MNHEY, CDR2 SVGEGT, per germline. CDR3 region: CASSRTGRRGYTF. The CDR3 DNA reads TGTGCCAGCAGTCGGACAGGGAGGCGTGGCTACACCTTC.

The genes are TRBV30 and TRBJ1-5; a possible D gene is TRBD1 (5 bases). The V gene's germline CDR1 is GTSNPN and CDR2 SVGIG (reference sequence). This CDR3 is built from 16 residues. V was pared by 0 bases and J by 4 bases, with 16 bases between. The CDR3 here is CAWSVSGGGRNQPQHF. The CDR3 bases are TGTGCCTGGAGTGTAAGCGGGGGTGGGAGGAATCAGCCCCAGCATTTT.

This sequence joins TRBV18 and TRBJ2-2; weak D call: TRBD1 (6 bases). Germline V gives CDR1 KGHSH, CDR2 LQKENI. This CDR3 has 14 residues. Between the trimmed V and J ends, which lost 2 bases and 3 bases, there was a span of 7 bases. CDR3 bases: TGTGCCAGCTCACCAAGACAGGACACCGGGGAGCTGTTTTTT. It specifies CASSPRQDTGELFF.

The CDR3 bases are TGTGCCAGCAGCTTAGCTCTAGCGGGGGGCCTCAGCACCGGGGAGCTGTTTTTT. This encodes CASSLALAGGLSTGELFF. The chain has TRBV13 and TRBJ2-2, with 11 bases identical to TRBD2. This CDR3 spans 18 amino acids. Germline trimming cut 1 base from V and 4 bases from J; bases unmatched to any gene: 8. Germline V lookup: CDR1 PRHDT, CDR2 FYEKMQ (reference sequence).

V and J are TRBV24-1 and TRBJ2-3; perhaps TRBD2 as D (7 bases). The CDR3 is made up of 17 amino acids. Deletions cut 5 bases from V and 4 bases from J, with 21 bases between. From germline, CDR1 is KGHDR and CDR2 SFDVKD. CDR3 in amino acids: CATSGPGGGRPADTQYF. CDR3 DNA: TGTGCCACCAGTGGCCCCGGGGGCGGGAGACCCGCAGATACGCAGTATTTT.

The V call is TRBV4-3, the J call TRBJ1-6, with D unclear. The CDR3 loop spans 14 amino acids. Per the germline V gene, CDR1 is LGHNA and CDR2 is YSLEER. The germline V and J ends were trimmed by 0 bases and 9 bases, with 9 bases remaining between them. CDR3 DNA: TGCGCCAGCAGCCAAGATTATTTCGTTTCACCCCTCCACTTT. Its translation: CASSQDYFVSPLHF.

The chain joins TRBV5-1 to TRBJ1-1; no clear D. Germline-derived CDR1 and CDR2 are SGHRS and YFSETQ. Deletions cut 3 bases from V and 2 bases from J, with 14 bases between. This CDR3 spans 15 amino acids. CDR3 residues: CASSSGSRTNTEAFF. The CDR3 DNA sequence: TGCGCCAGCAGCTCTGGATCTCGGACCAACACTGAAGCTTTCTTT.

This chain links TRBV5-1 with TRBJ1-1, with a possible D match to TRBD1 (6 bases). V was trimmed by 0 bases and J by 7 bases, leaving 10 bases between them. Germline loops: CDR1 SGHRS, CDR2 YFSETQ. This CDR3 contains 13 residues. The CDR3 protein is CASSLGGLNEAFF. The CDR3 bases are TGCGCCAGCAGCTTGGGGGGGCTGAATGAAGCTTTCTTT. The entire variable domain, with the rest obtained from reference TRBV5-1 and TRBJ1-1, is as follows: KAGVTQTPRYLIKTRGQQVTLSCSPISGHRSVSWYQQTPGQGLQFLFEYFSETQRNKGNFPGRFSGRQFSNSRSEMNVSTLELGDSALYLCASSLGGLNEAFFGQGTRLTVV.

V and J are TRBV6-5 and TRBJ1-2; perhaps TRBD1 as D (5 bases). With 2 bases removed from V and 6 bases from J, the gap between germline ends came to 10 bases. Looked up from germline, CDR1 is MNHEY and CDR2 is SVGAGI. The CDR3 runs to 13 residues. CDR3 nucleotide sequence: TGTGCCAGCAGTTACCGACAGAGGCATGGCTACACCTTC. As protein: CASSYRQRHGYTF.

The chain joins TRBV5-1 to TRBJ1-3; D is unclear. Germline CDR1 and CDR2: SGHRS and YFSETQ. This CDR3 is 17 amino acids long. The V gene lost 0 bases and the J gene lost 0 bases, with 13 bases spanning the gap. The CDR3 DNA reads TGCGCCAGCAGCTTGGATAGAGGCTCATCCTCTGGAAACACCATATATTTT. It yields the protein CASSLDRGSSSGNTIYF.

The chain carries TRBV11-2 and TRBJ2-7, with a weak D call TRBD2 (5 bases). The V gene's germline CDR1 is SGHAT and CDR2 FQNNGV. Trimming pared 3 bases from V and 2 bases from J, leaving 8 bases between. The CDR3 contains 13 residues. CDR3 residues: CASSFGETYEQYF. The CDR3 DNA reads as TGTGCCAGCAGCTTCGGGGAGACCTACGAGCAGTACTTC.

The chain employs TRBV7-3 and TRBJ1-1; 7 nucleotides match TRBD1. V lost 1 base to trimming and J lost 4 bases; unmatched junction nucleotides: 21. This CDR3 comprises 20 residues. Germline lookup yields CDR1 SGHTA and CDR2 FQGTGA. CDR3 region: CASSLIPGGGQDHTGTEAFF. CDR3 nucleotide sequence: TGTGCCAGCAGCTTAATTCCCGGAGGAGGACAGGACCATACGGGCACTGAAGCTTTCTTT.

The rearrangement links TRBV5-4 to TRBJ1-3, with a tentative D call TRBD1 (6 bases). V was clipped by 5 bases and J by 0 bases, with 15 bases between them. CDR1 and CDR2 from the germline V gene are SGHNT and YYREEE (reference sequence). The CDR3 consists of 16 residues. The CDR3 spells CASSPWGLHSGNTIYF. CDR3 nucleotides: TGTGCCAGCAGTCCATGGGGGCTGCACTCTGGAAACACCATATATTTT.

The sample holds a few counts of this clone. This chain connects TRBV19 to TRBJ2-2, with D possibly called TRBD1 or TRBD2 (7 bases each). The CDR3 sequence is 14 residues long. V lost 6 bases and J lost 5, with 13 bases in between. Germline assignment: CDR1 LNHDA and CDR2 SQIVND (reference sequence). The CDR3 DNA reads TGTGCCAGTAGCTCTCAGGGGGGGACCGGGGAGCTGTTTTTT. Protein sequence: CASSSQGGTGELFF.

The chain combines TRBV15 with TRBJ1-2; D is unclear. The CDR3 is 17 residues long. Germline V gives CDR1 LNHNV, CDR2 YYDKDF (reference sequence). The germline V and J ends were trimmed by 0 bases and 2 bases, with 16 bases remaining between them. The DNA for the CDR3 is TGTGCCACCAGCAGAGATCCGGGCAGTACCCAAAACTATGGCTACACCTTC. Its protein product is CATSRDPGSTQNYGYTF.

This clone appeared a few times. The chain couples TRBV11-2 to TRBJ1-2, with D uncertain. Germline lookup yields CDR1 SGHAT and CDR2 FQNNGV. Trimming stripped 5 bases from V and 1 base from J, with 14 bases between. The CDR3 is made up of 15 amino acids. CDR3 protein: CASSPSLSVNYGYTF. DNA for the CDR3: TGTGCCAGCAGCCCCTCCCTATCGGTTAACTATGGCTACACCTTC.

DNA for the CDR3: TGTGCCAGCATCCAACAAGGAAGGAACACTGAAGCTTTCTTT. Protein: CASIQQGRNTEAFF. This chain joins TRBV6-5 and TRBJ1-1; D is unresolved. This CDR3 spans 14 amino acids. With 7 bases removed from V and 1 base from J, the gap between germline ends came to 13 bases. Germline CDR1 and CDR2: MNHEY and SVGAGI.

V and J are TRBV12-3 or TRBV12-4 and TRBJ2-5, with TRBD1 matching over 7 bases. This CDR3 has 13 amino acids. The junction had 4 bases not matched to a gene; V was cut back by 4 bases and J by 5 bases. The chain's CDR3 is CASSSDRAETQYF. CDR3 DNA: TGTGCCAGCAGTTCTGACAGGGCGGAGACCCAGTACTTC.

The chain carries TRBV11-2 and TRBJ1-3; D gene uncertain. V lost 6 bases and J 0 bases, leaving 21 bases between the germline ends. Germline lookup yields CDR1 SGHAT and CDR2 FQNNGV. The CDR3 length is 18 residues. CDR3 DNA sequence: TGTGCCAGCAGGCCCGAAACGGACTGGGAATACTCTGGAAACACCATATATTTT. This sequence encodes CASRPETDWEYSGNTIYF. Variable domain in full (rest from reference TRBV11-2 and TRBJ1-3): EAGVAQSPRYKIIEKRQSVAFWCNPISGHATLYWYQQILGQGPKLLIQFQNNGVVDDSQLPKDRFSAERLKGVDSTLKIQPAKLEDSAVYLCASRPETDWEYSGNTIYFGEGSWLTVV.

This clone was detected once. This chain joins TRBV4-1 and TRBJ2-1; 11 bases map to TRBD2. CDR1 is MGHRA, CDR2 YSYEKL, per germline. With V trimmed by 3 bases and J by 4 bases, 5 bases remained unmatched. The CDR3 length is 16 residues. The CDR3 DNA reads as TGCGCCAGCAGCCAGCTCGGGACTAGCGGATACAATGAGCAGTTCTTC. Translated: CASSQLGTSGYNEQFF.

This chain uses TRBV9 with TRBJ1-6; D is unclear. The germline V gene has CDR1 SGDLS and CDR2 YYNGEE. Trimming pared 0 bases from V and 8 bases from J, leaving 9 bases between. This CDR3 has 14 residues. The CDR3 DNA reads TGTGCCAGCAGCGTAGGGCAGCCTGATTCACCCCTCCACTTT. It specifies CASSVGQPDSPLHF.

The chain employs TRBV25-1 and TRBJ1-6; weak D call: TRBD1 (5 bases). The CDR3 consists of 14 residues. In germline, CDR1 is MGHDK, CDR2 SYGVNS. V lost 2 bases and J lost 9, with 11 bases in between. Here the CDR3 DNA reads TGTGCCAGCAGTGAAGGGGGTCTTGGTTCACCCCTCCACTTT. Encoded protein: CASSEGGLGSPLHF. The variable domain in full, completed from reference TRBV25-1 and TRBJ1-6, reads EADIYQTPRYLVIGTGKKITLECSQTMGHDKMYWYQQDPGMELHLIHYSYGVNSTEKGDLSSESTVSRIRTEHFPLTLESARPSHTSQYLCASSEGGLGSPLHFGNGTRLTVT.

This sequence joins TRBV5-1 and TRBJ2-1; 9 nucleotides match TRBD1. CDR3 length: 15 amino acids. Germline CDR1 is SGHRS and CDR2 is YFSETQ. V lost 4 bases to trimming and J lost 4 bases; unmatched junction nucleotides: 6. The DNA for the CDR3 is TGCGCCAGCAGCCTTACGGGACAGGGTTACAATGAGCAGTTCTTC. This codes for CASSLTGQGYNEQFF.

This rearrangement joins TRBV6-4 to TRBJ2-2; TRBD1 might be the D (5 bases). The CDR3 sequence is 14 residues long. With 4 bases removed from V and 3 bases from J, the gap between germline ends came to 9 bases. CDR1 and CDR2 (germline): MRHNA, SNTAGT. The DNA for the CDR3 is TGTGCCAGCAGTGTCTTAGGGGACACCGGGGAGCTGTTTTTT. This encodes CASSVLGDTGELFF.